Listed here are 17 T cell receptor beta chains from one sample, sequenced in a study of cytomegalovirus exposure and HLA in healthy donors. This PCR relied on a set of 60 Vbeta primers and 13 Jbeta primers. The table came from immunoSEQ multiplex PCR; TCRdb's copy has only in-frame clones and leaves some out. The sample yields 130,000 or so clones, around nine tenths seen once. The sequencing input was PBMCs. The receptors derive from a woman in her twenties or thirties in good health and CMV-seronegative.

The V and J genes are TRBV19 and TRBJ2-3; perhaps TRBD1 as D (5 bases). From germline, CDR1 is LNHDA and CDR2 SQIVND (reference sequence). Trimming stripped 3 bases from V and 2 bases from J, with 18 bases between. The CDR3 covers 17 residues. CDR3 DNA sequence: TGTGCCAGTAGTATCGACCTTGACAGAAGGAACACAGATACGCAGTATTTT. Amino acids: CASSIDLDRRNTDTQYF.

V and J are TRBV5-1 and TRBJ2-5; the match to TRBD2 covers 11 bases. V gave up 1 base and J gave up 2 bases; unmatched junction bases: 4. CDR3 size: 16 residues. Looked up from germline, CDR1 is SGHRS and CDR2 is YFSETQ. The CDR3: CASSLTLAGAQETQYF. The CDR3 nucleotides read TGCGCCAGCAGCTTGACACTAGCGGGGGCGCAAGAGACCCAGTACTTC.

V usage is TRBV2 and J usage is TRBJ1-6; D call uncertain. Germline V gives CDR1 SNHLY, CDR2 FYNNEI. Trimming left V 4 bases short and J 7 bases short, with 14 bases between. This CDR3 comprises 15 residues. The chain's CDR3 is CASSAAGFGNSPLHF. DNA for the CDR3: TGTGCCAGCAGTGCCGCGGGGTTCGGCAATTCACCCCTCCACTTT.

This chain connects TRBV7-9 to TRBJ2-1, with 11 nucleotides matching TRBD2. CDR1 is SEHNR, CDR2 FQNEAQ, per germline (reference sequence). Unmatched junction bases numbered 4, after V lost 0 bases and J lost 9 bases. The CDR3 consists of 15 residues. The CDR3 here is CASSLALAGGSEQFF. CDR3 DNA sequence: TGTGCCAGCAGCTTAGCTCTAGCGGGAGGAAGTGAGCAGTTCTTC.

The chain links TRBV7-6 to TRBJ2-7; tentatively, D is TRBD1 (5 bases). Looked up from germline, CDR1 is SGHVS and CDR2 is FNYEAQ. The V end was cut by 1 base, the J end by 4 bases, with 20 bases between. This CDR3 comprises 17 residues. CDR3 sequence reads: CASSLVVGIPGRYEQYF. The CDR3 DNA reads TGTGCCAGCAGCTTAGTGGTGGGCATTCCAGGGCGGTACGAGCAGTACTTC. Using reference TRBV7-6 and TRBJ2-7 for the parts outside the CDR3, the full variable domain is GAGVSQSPRYKVTKRGQDVALRCDPISGHVSLYWYRQALGQGPEFLTYFNYEAQQDKSGLPNDRFSAERPEGSISTLTIQRTEQRDSAMYRCASSLVVGIPGRYEQYFGPGTRLTVT.

V gene TRBV5-4 combines with J gene TRBJ1-2; TRBD1 matches at 10 bases. Unmatched junction bases numbered 3, after V lost 4 bases and J lost 3 bases. There are 14 residues in the CDR3. Germline V gene sequence: CDR1 SGHNT, CDR2 YYREEE (reference sequence). CDR3 in DNA: TGTGCCAGCAGCCCTGGGACAGGGGACTATGGCTACACCTTC. Translation gives CASSPGTGDYGYTF.

The CDR3 nucleotides are TGTGCCAGCAGCGTAGCTAGCGGGGGGGCAGATACGCAGTATTTT. Translating gives CASSVASGGADTQYF. The V gene is TRBV9, the J gene TRBJ2-3, with TRBD2 matching over 12 bases. Germline CDR1 is SGDLS and CDR2 is YYNGEE. This CDR3 is 15 amino acids long. The V segment lost 0 bases and the J segment 4 bases; nucleotides outside the gene matches: 0.

This sequence joins TRBV18 and TRBJ2-3; D possibly corresponds to TRBD2 (6 bases). CDR1 is KGHSH and CDR2 is LQKENI in the germline V gene. There are 15 residues in the CDR3. The ends were cut back, 3 bases at V and 6 bases at J, with 16 bases in the middle. The CDR3 protein is CASSPPRLGADTQYF. The DNA of the CDR3 is TGTGCCAGCTCACCTCCGAGACTAGGGGCCGATACGCAGTATTTT.

This clone has at least ten counts. The V call is TRBV4-3, the J call TRBJ2-1; TRBD1 matches 8 bases. Germline V lookup: CDR1 LGHNA, CDR2 YSLEER. This CDR3 has 16 residues. V was pared by 1 base and J by 3 bases, with 5 bases of the junction left unmatched. Here the CDR3 DNA reads TGCGCCAGCAGCCAAGCGGACAGGGATCTCTACAATGAGCAGTTCTTC. It codes for CASSQADRDLYNEQFF.

V is TRBV19 and J is TRBJ2-7; D is uncertain. The germline V gene has CDR1 LNHDA and CDR2 SQIVND (reference sequence). The germline V and J ends were trimmed by 0 bases and 3 bases, with 9 bases remaining between them. The CDR3 is made up of 14 amino acids. The CDR3 coding sequence is TGTGCCAGTAGTATAGATGGGCCGGTCTACGAGCAGTACTTC. Protein: CASSIDGPVYEQYF.

The chain recombines TRBV2 with TRBJ1-2; D uncertain. The CDR3 is 10 amino acids. The germline V and J ends were trimmed by 4 bases and 8 bases, with 5 bases remaining between them. Germline V gene lookup returns CDR1 SNHLY and CDR2 FYNNEI. CDR3 sequence: CASSVSGYTF. The CDR3, as DNA: TGTGCCAGCAGTGTGTCGGGCTACACCTTC.

The chain joins TRBV29-1 to TRBJ2-7, with D perhaps matching TRBD1 (6 bases). The ends were cut back, 5 bases at V and 2 bases at J, with 19 bases in the middle. The germline CDR1 and CDR2 sequences are SQVTM and ANQGSEA. The CDR3 extends over 15 amino acids. CDR3: CSVHLWTERTYEQYF. The CDR3, as DNA: TGCAGCGTTCATCTATGGACAGAGCGTACCTACGAGCAGTACTTC.

The chain employs TRBV6-1 and TRBJ2-7; 11 bases fit TRBD1. The junction had 6 bases not matched to a gene; V was cut back by 2 bases and J by 3 bases. The germline CDR1 and CDR2 sequences are MNHNS and SASEGT. The CDR3 loop spans 16 amino acids. CDR3 coding DNA: TGTGCCAGCAGTGAACAGCCCGGGACAGGGGGCTACGAGCAGTACTTC. It codes for CASSEQPGTGGYEQYF.

V and J are TRBV7-6 and TRBJ2-1; TRBD2 agrees at 11 bases. The V gene end was trimmed by 5 bases and the J gene end by 9 bases; junction bases not matched to a gene: 9. The CDR3 consists of 15 residues. Germline V CDR1 and CDR2: SGHVS, FNYEAQ. The CDR3 DNA follows: TGTGCCAGCAGCCCAAGCCTAGCGGGGGGCCGTGAGCAGTTCTTC. Its protein product is CASSPSLAGGREQFF.

V gene TRBV10-2 combines with J gene TRBJ2-3; 11 bases are shared with TRBD2. V shed 0 bases and J 6 bases; nucleotides not matched to a gene: 17. Germline V lookup: CDR1 WSHSY, CDR2 SAAADI. The CDR3 contains 20 residues. CDR3 coding DNA: TGCGCCAGCAGTGAGTCGAAGGTCGCTAGCGGGGGGTCGGGGACCGATACGCAGTATTTT. Protein: CASSESKVASGGSGTDTQYF.

V is TRBV20-1 and J is TRBJ2-4; perhaps TRBD2 as D (5 bases). Germline values: CDR1 DFQATT, CDR2 SNEGSKA (reference sequence). V lost 4 bases to trimming and J lost 8 bases, with 9 bases between them. The CDR3 is 11 amino acids. The CDR3 DNA reads TGCAGTGCTATTCTGGACTACATTCAGTACTTC. The encoded protein is CSAILDYIQYF.

The CDR3 DNA sequence: TGTGCCAGCAGCTTAGCGCTGGAGGGTTCCTATGGCTACACCTTC. It codes for CASSLALEGSYGYTF. The chain is built from TRBV7-2 and TRBJ1-2; D not resolved. The V gene's germline CDR1 is SGHTA and CDR2 FQGNSA. The CDR3 contains 15 residues. Trimming pared 0 bases from V and 4 bases from J, leaving 12 bases between.